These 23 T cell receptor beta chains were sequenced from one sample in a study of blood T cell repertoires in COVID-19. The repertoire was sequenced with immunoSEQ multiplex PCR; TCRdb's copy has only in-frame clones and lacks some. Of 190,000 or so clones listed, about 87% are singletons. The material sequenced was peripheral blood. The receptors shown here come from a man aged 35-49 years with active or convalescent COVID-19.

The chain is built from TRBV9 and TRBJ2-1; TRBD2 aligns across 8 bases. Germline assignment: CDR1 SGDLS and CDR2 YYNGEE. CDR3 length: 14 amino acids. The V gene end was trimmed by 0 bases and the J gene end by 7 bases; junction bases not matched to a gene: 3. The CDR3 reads CASSVVAGPNEQFF. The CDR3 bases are TGTGCCAGCAGCGTAGTAGCGGGGCCAAATGAGCAGTTCTTC.

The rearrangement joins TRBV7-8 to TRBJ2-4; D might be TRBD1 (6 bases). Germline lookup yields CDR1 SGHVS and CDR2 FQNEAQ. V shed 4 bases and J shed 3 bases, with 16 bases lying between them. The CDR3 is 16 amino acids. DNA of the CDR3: TGTGCCAGCAGCTCCGACCCACAGGGTGGCAAAAACATTCAGTACTTC. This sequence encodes CASSSDPQGGKNIQYF.

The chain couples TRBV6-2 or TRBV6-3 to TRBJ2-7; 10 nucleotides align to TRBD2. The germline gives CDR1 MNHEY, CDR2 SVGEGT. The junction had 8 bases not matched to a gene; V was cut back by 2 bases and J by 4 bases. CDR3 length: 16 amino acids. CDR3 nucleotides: TGTGCCAGCAGTTACCGGAGCGGGGGGGCCCAATACGAGCAGTACTTC. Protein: CASSYRSGGAQYEQYF.

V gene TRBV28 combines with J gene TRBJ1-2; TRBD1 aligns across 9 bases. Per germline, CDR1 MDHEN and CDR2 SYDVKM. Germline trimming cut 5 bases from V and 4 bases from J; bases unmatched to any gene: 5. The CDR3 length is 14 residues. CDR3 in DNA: TGTGCCAGCAGTCTAGGACAGGGGAGCTATGGCTACACCTTC. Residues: CASSLGQGSYGYTF.

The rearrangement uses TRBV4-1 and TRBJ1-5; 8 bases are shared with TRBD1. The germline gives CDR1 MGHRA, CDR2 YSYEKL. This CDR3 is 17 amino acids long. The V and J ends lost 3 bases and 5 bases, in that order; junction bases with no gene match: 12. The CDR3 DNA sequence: TGCGCCAGCAGCCATGCCGGACAGGGAGGTCATTATCAGCCCCAGCATTTT. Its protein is CASSHAGQGGHYQPQHF.

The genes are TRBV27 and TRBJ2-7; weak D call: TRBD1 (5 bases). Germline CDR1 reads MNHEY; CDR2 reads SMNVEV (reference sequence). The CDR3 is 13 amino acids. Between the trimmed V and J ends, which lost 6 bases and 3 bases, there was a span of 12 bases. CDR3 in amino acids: CASSHGDSYEQYF. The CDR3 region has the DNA TGTGCCAGCAGCCACGGAGACAGCTACGAGCAGTACTTC.

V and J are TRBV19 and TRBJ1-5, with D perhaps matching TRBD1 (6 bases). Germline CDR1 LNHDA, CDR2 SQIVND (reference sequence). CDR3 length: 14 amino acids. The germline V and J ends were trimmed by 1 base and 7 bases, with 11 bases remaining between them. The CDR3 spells CASSIGGLGQPQHF. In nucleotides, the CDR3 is TGTGCCAGTAGTATAGGGGGGCTTGGACAGCCCCAGCATTTT.

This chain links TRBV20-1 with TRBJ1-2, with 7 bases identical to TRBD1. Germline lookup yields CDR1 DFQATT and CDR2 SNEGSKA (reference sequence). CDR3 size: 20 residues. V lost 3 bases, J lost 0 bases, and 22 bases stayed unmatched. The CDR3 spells CSASFLSWGNRGLSNYGYTF. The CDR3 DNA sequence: TGCAGTGCTAGTTTTCTCAGTTGGGGGAACAGGGGCTTATCTAACTATGGCTACACCTTC.

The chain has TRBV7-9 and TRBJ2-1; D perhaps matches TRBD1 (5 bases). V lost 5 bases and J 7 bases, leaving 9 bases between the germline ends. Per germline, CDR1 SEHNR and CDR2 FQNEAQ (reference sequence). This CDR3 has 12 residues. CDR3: CASSPSGNEQFF. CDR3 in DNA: TGTGCCAGCAGCCCCTCAGGGAATGAGCAGTTCTTC. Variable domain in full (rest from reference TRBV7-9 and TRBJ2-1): DTGVSQNPRHKITKRGQNVTFRCDPISEHNRLYWYRQTLGQGPEFLTYFQNEAQLEKSRLLSDRFSAERPKGSFSTLEIQRTEQGDSAMYLCASSPSGNEQFFGPGTRLTVL.

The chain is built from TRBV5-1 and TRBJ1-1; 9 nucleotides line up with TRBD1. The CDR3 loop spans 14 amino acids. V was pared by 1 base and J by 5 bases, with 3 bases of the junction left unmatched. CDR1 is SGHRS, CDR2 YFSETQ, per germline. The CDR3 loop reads CASSLTGGSTEAFF. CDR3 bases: TGCGCCAGCAGCTTGACAGGGGGCAGTACTGAAGCTTTCTTT. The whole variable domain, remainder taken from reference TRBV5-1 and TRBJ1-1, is KAGVTQTPRYLIKTRGQQVTLSCSPISGHRSVSWYQQTPGQGLQFLFEYFSETQRNKGNFPGRFSGRQFSNSRSEMNVSTLELGDSALYLCASSLTGGSTEAFFGQGTRLTVV.

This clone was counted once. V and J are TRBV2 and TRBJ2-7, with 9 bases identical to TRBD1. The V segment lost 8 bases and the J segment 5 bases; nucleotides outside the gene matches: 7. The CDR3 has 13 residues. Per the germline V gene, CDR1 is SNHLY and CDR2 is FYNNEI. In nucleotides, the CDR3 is TGTGCCAGCGTGGGGGACAGGGTGCACGAGCAGTACTTC. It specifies CASVGDRVHEQYF.

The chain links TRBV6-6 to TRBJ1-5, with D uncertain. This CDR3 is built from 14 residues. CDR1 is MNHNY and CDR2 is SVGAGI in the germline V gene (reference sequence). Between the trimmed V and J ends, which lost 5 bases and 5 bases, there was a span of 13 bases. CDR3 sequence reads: CASSLLSSDQPQHF. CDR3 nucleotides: TGTGCCAGCAGTCTCCTCTCATCAGATCAGCCCCAGCATTTT.

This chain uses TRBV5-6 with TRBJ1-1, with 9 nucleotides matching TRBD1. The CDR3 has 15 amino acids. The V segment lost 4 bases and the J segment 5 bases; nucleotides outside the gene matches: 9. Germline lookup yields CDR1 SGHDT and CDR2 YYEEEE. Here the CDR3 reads CASSAGTGYGTEAFF. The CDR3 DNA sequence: TGTGCCAGCAGCGCCGGGACAGGGTACGGGACTGAAGCTTTCTTT.

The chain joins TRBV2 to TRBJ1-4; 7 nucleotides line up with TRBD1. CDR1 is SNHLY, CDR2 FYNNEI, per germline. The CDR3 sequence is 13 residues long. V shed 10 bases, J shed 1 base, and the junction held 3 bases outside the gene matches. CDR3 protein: CATYRGTNEKLFF. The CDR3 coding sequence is TGTGCCACCTACAGGGGAACTAATGAAAAACTGTTTTTT.

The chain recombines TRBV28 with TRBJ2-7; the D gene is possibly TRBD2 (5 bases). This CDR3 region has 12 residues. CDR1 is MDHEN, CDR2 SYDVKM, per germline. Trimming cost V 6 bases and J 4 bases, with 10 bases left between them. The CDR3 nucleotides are TGTGCCAGCAGGGAGGACCATTACGAGCAGTACTTC. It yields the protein CASREDHYEQYF. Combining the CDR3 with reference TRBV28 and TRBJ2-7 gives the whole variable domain DVKVTQSSRYLVKRTGEKVFLECVQDMDHENMFWYRQDPGLGLRLIYFSYDVKMKEKGDIPEGYSVSREKKERFSLILESASTNQTSMYLCASREDHYEQYFGPGTRLTVT.

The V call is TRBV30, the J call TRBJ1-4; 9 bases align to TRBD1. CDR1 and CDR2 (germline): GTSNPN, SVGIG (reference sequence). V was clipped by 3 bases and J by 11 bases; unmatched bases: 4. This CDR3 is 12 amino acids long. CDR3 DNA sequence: TGTGCCTGGAGAAGGACAGGGGTTAAACTGTTTTTT. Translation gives CAWRRTGVKLFF.

CDR3 nucleotide sequence: TGTGCCAGCAGCCGATCAGGGGCGGTAGATACGCAGTATTTT. As protein: CASSRSGAVDTQYF. The chain is built from TRBV28 and TRBJ2-3, with a weak D call TRBD1 (6 bases). Germline V gene data show CDR1 as MDHEN and CDR2 as SYDVKM. The CDR3 has 14 amino acids. Trimming stripped 6 bases from V and 5 bases from J, with 15 bases between.

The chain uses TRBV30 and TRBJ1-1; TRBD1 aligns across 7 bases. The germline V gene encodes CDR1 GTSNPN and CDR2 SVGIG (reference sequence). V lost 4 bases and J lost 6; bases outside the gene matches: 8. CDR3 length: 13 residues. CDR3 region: CAWTWITGAEAFF. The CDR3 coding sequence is TGTGCCTGGACGTGGATAACAGGGGCTGAAGCTTTCTTT. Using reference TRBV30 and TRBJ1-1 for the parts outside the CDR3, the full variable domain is SQTIHQWPATLVQPVGSPLSLECTVEGTSNPNLYWYRQAAGRGLQLLFYSVGIGQISSEVPQNLSASRPQDRQFILSSKKLLLSDSGFYLCAWTWITGAEAFFGQGTRLTVV.

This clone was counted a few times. The CDR3 DNA is TGCAGCGTTGGGGAGTTTTTAGATACGCAGTATTTT. Translation gives CSVGEFLDTQYF. The chain uses TRBV29-1 and TRBJ2-3; a weak D match, TRBD2 (5 bases). Trimming shortened V by 4 bases and J by 5 bases, and 10 bases separated the two germline ends. The length of the CDR3 is 12 residues. Germline V gene data show CDR1 as SQVTM and CDR2 as ANQGSEA.

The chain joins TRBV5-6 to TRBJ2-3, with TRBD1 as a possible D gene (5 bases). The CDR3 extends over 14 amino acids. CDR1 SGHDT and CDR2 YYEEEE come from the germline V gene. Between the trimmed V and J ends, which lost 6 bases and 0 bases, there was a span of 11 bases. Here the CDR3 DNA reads TGTGCCAGCACATCAGGGCCCAGCACAGATACGCAGTATTTT. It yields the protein CASTSGPSTDTQYF.

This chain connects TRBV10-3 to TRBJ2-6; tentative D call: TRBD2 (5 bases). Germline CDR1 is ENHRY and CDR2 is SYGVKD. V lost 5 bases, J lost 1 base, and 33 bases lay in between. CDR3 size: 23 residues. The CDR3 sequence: CAISSTNPQKKGTRLSGANVLTF. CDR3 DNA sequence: TGTGCCATCAGTTCTACCAACCCCCAAAAGAAGGGAACTAGGCTATCTGGGGCCAACGTCCTGACTTTC.

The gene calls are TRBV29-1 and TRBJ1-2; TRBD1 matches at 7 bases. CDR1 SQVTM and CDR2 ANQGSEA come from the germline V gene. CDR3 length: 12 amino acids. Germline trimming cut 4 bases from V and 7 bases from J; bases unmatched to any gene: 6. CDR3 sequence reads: CSVGRQGGGYTF. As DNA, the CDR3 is TGCAGCGTTGGAAGACAGGGAGGTGGCTACACCTTC.

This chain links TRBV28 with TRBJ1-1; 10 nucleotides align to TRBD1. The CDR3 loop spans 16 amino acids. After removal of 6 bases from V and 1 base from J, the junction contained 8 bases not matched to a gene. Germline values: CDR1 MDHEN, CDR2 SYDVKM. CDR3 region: CASSKTGGRGNTEAFF. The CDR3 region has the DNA TGTGCCAGCAGCAAGACAGGGGGCAGGGGGAACACTGAAGCTTTCTTT.